This T cell receptor (beta chain) was documented in a study of cytotoxic CD8 clonotypes in ibrutinib-treated CLL. Study-level information: Each sample contained, on average, almost 260,000 productive templates and 94,082 productive rearrangements.

Deep sequencing aimed at 1 in 200,000 to 1 in 1 million T cells' resolution. Using immunoSEQ multiplex PCR, the repertoire was profiled, and TCRdb retains in-frame clones only, with some absent. The sample consists of about 180,000 clones, approximately 80% of them appearing once. Frozen PBMC stocks contributed 2 to 2.5 micrograms of genomic DNA to the TCR beta libraries. With 4 bases removed from V and 1 base from J, the gap between germline ends came to 10 bases. CDR3 length: 14 amino acids. Germline CDR1 and CDR2: SGHAT and FQNNGV. A word on this clone: The antigen is unknown.

Findings and caveats of the study: Clonality went higher at ibrutinib response and then dropped back toward baseline at progression.

The clonotype originates from a human donor with chronic lymphocytic leukemia. Here the sequenced sample was PBMCs, taken after 24 months of ibrutinib treatment. The V and J genes are TRBV11-2 and TRBJ1-1; D unresolved. Here the CDR3 DNA reads TGTGCCAGCAGCTCACTCCGGGCGAACACTGAAGCTTTCTTT. This codes for CASSSLRANTEAFF.